Shown below are 16 T cell receptor beta chains from a single sample sequenced in a study of spatial heterogeneity in lung cancer. Their recognized antigens are unknown. TCRdb reprocessed the 5' RACE reads via MiXCR and lists one record per CDR3 protein. This table has under 12,000 distinct CDR3 sequences, around 5.5% appearing once. Overall study findings and caveats: Higher tumor mutation counts went along with higher counts of expanded intratumoral alpha and beta TCRs.

Time point: sample taken at primary tumor resection. Sequenced here: lung tumor tissue, sampled at surgery. Source of these receptors: a male donor with early-stage non-small cell lung cancer.

This clonotype was counted ten times or more. Since it is a stray read in a library aimed at alpha chains, this beta chain has a size that is not meaningful. The chain carries TRBV6-5 and TRBJ2-3; D is ambiguous. The CDR3 is 14 residues long. V gave up 4 bases and J gave up 4 bases, with 12 bases separating them. CDR1 is MNHEY and CDR2 is SVGAGI in the germline V gene. The CDR3, as DNA: TGTGCCAGCAGTTCCCAATTAAGTGCAGATACGCAGTATTTT. Its translation is CASSSQLSADTQYF.

By proportion, this clonotype is medium-sized. Because the library targeted alpha chains, this beta chain is an off-target read whose size means little. The rearrangement uses TRBV29-1 and TRBJ1-1; D gene ambiguous. CDR1 is SQVTM and CDR2 is ANQGSEA in the germline V gene. The V and J ends lost 7 bases and 2 bases respectively, with 14 bases between them. The CDR3 is 13 residues long. CDR3: CSARSGLNTEAFF. The CDR3, as DNA: TGCAGCGCCCGAAGCGGACTCAACACTGAAGCTTTCTTT.

This clonotype has ten or more counts. This beta chain lies outside the target of a library built for alpha chains; its clone size means little. CDR3 sequence reads: CASSRSGGFTDTQYF. The CDR3 DNA reads as TGTGCCAGCAGCAGGAGTGGAGGTTTCACAGATACGCAGTATTTT. The chain carries TRBV2 and TRBJ2-3; the D gene is possibly TRBD2 (5 bases). The CDR3 loop spans 15 amino acids. V lost 6 bases to trimming and J lost 2 bases, with 15 bases between them. Germline CDR1 is SNHLY and CDR2 is FYNNEI.

This clonotype was counted many times. Within a library made for alpha chains, this beta chain is off target, and its count is uninformative. The chain is built from TRBV12-3 or TRBV12-4 and TRBJ1-5; 8 bases line up with TRBD1. This CDR3 is built from 14 residues. Trimming at V came to 7 bases and at J to 2 bases, leaving 4 bases not matched to a gene. The CDR3 reads CASTDRGGNQPQHF. CDR3 nucleotide sequence: TGTGCCAGCACCGACAGGGGCGGCAATCAGCCCCAGCATTTT.

This clonotype has ten or more counts. The library was prepared for alpha chains; this beta chain is a stray read, so its frequency means little. The chain carries TRBV20-1 and TRBJ2-3, with no clear D. V was clipped by 1 base and J by 1 base, with 6 bases between them. Germline V gene lookup returns CDR1 DFQATT and CDR2 SNEGSKA (reference sequence). CDR3 length equals 13 residues. CDR3 protein: CSARGLGTDTQYF. The CDR3 region has the DNA TGCAGTGCTAGAGGGCTAGGCACAGATACGCAGTATTTT.

This clonotype was seen many times. The limits of the CDR3 on the DNA are not certain, so only TCRdb's listed CDR3 is given. Since the library was made to target alpha chains, this beta chain is a stray read and its abundance is not meaningful. The gene calls are TRBV2 and TRBJ2-1; no check of the table's D call, TRBD1, against the DNA was made. The germline gives CDR1 SNHLY, CDR2 FYNNEI. Ends included, the CDR3 has 22 residues. The CDR3 here is CASSSDRDHEQFFGPGDHEQFF.

There are many counts of this clonotype. This beta chain is a stray sequence in a library constructed for alpha chains; its clone size is not meaningful. The CDR3 reads CASSKTGINSPLHF. In DNA form, the CDR3 reads TGTGCCAGCAGTAAGACAGGGATTAATTCACCCCTCCACTTT. This rearrangement joins TRBV7-6 to TRBJ1-6; 7 nucleotides align to TRBD1. Germline CDR1 is SGHVS and CDR2 is FNYEAQ. The CDR3 length is 14 residues. With 6 bases clipped from V and 6 bases from J, the junction kept 5 bases outside the gene matches.

This clonotype occurred many times. Since the library was made to target alpha chains, this beta chain is a stray read and its abundance is not meaningful. The V and J genes are TRBV20-1 and TRBJ2-6; 9 bases fit TRBD2. This CDR3 is built from 17 residues. Losses at the gene ends were 3 bases for V and 1 base for J; bases not matched to a gene: 7. Per germline, CDR1 DFQATT and CDR2 SNEGSKA (reference sequence). The CDR3 DNA sequence: TGCAGTGCTAGTTCCCTAGCGGGACAGTCTGGGGCCAACGTCCTGACTTTC. Its translation is CSASSLAGQSGANVLTF.

For this clonotype: A library made for alpha chains picked up this beta chain off target, so its size means little. The chain links TRBV7-2 to TRBJ2-1, with D possibly being TRBD1 or TRBD2 (6 bases each). V was cut by 2 bases and J by 7 bases, with 15 bases left in between. This CDR3 comprises 15 residues. Germline lookup yields CDR1 SGHTA and CDR2 FQGNSA. DNA for the CDR3: TGTGCCAGCAGCTTAACAAGCGGGCAGGGGAATGAGCAGTTCTTC. As protein: CASSLTSGQGNEQFF.

By share of the sample, this clonotype is medium-sized. A library made for alpha chains picked up this beta chain off target, so its size means little. The V and J genes are TRBV12-3 or TRBV12-4 and TRBJ2-3; D is possibly TRBD1 (7 bases). CDR3 length equals 14 residues. V was clipped by 11 bases and J by 0 bases, with 15 bases between them. This chain's CDR3 is CADRASESTDTQYF. The CDR3 DNA reads as TGTGCCGACAGGGCTAGCGAGAGCACAGATACGCAGTATTTT.

This clonotype is deemed medium-sized. The library was built for alpha chains, so this beta chain is an off-target read and its size means little. The chain recombines TRBV28 with TRBJ1-2; D is undetermined. The germline V gene encodes CDR1 MDHEN and CDR2 SYDVKM. This CDR3 spans 12 amino acids. V was clipped by 2 bases and J by 8 bases, with 9 bases between them. This CDR3 reads CASSLLLGGYTF. DNA for the CDR3: TGTGCCAGCAGTTTACTCTTGGGAGGCTACACCTTC.

This clonotype occurred a few times. This beta chain turned up in a library designed for alpha chains; as an off-target read, its abundance says little. The rearrangement links TRBV7-2 to TRBJ2-1; TRBD2 matches at 10 bases. This CDR3 spans 17 amino acids. Germline loops: CDR1 SGHTA, CDR2 FQGNSA. The V segment lost 1 base and the J segment 4 bases; nucleotides outside the gene matches: 7. The chain's CDR3 is CASSLDLAGVTYNEQFF. CDR3 DNA sequence: TGTGCCAGCAGCTTAGATCTAGCGGGGGTTACATACAATGAGCAGTTCTTC.

This clonotype was seen repeatedly, ten times or more. The library was built for alpha chains, so this beta chain is an off-target read and its size means little. The chain joins TRBV20-1 to TRBJ1-5; no clear D. The CDR3 totals 14 residues. Germline assignment: CDR1 DFQATT and CDR2 SNEGSKA (reference sequence). V was shortened by 0 bases and J by 1 base, with 7 bases between the two germline ends. The CDR3 loop reads CSARDRGSNQPQHF. The CDR3 coding sequence is TGCAGTGCTAGAGATCGAGGAAGCAATCAGCCCCAGCATTTT.

As concerns this clonotype: Because this beta chain is a stray read in a library intended to capture alpha chains, its abundance should not be given much weight. The genes are TRBV20-1 and TRBJ1-5; 8 bases are shared with TRBD1. The germline V gene encodes CDR1 DFQATT and CDR2 SNEGSKA (reference sequence). The CDR3 length is 13 residues. V shed 3 bases, J shed 4 bases, and the junction held 2 bases outside the gene matches. Here the CDR3 reads CSASTGGNQPQHF. The CDR3 region has the DNA TGCAGTGCTAGTACAGGGGGTAATCAGCCCCAGCATTTT.

This clonotype was counted only a few times. In a library made to pick up alpha chains, this beta chain is a stray read with a size that means little. The chain employs TRBV29-1 and TRBJ2-1; 12 bases map to TRBD2. Germline CDR1 SQVTM, CDR2 ANQGSEA. The CDR3 has 15 residues. With V trimmed by 1 base and J by 6 bases, 4 bases remained unmatched. The CDR3 loop is CSVEGLAGVGNEQFF. CDR3 in DNA: TGCAGCGTTGAAGGACTAGCGGGAGTAGGCAATGAGCAGTTCTTC.

This clonotype rates as medium-sized. Because this beta chain is a stray read in a library intended to capture alpha chains, its abundance should not be given much weight. This chain links TRBV29-1 with TRBJ2-7; either TRBD1 or TRBD2 may fit D (5 bases each). Germline V CDR1 and CDR2: SQVTM, ANQGSEA. Trimming pared 4 bases from V and 0 bases from J, leaving 13 bases between. The CDR3 is made up of 14 amino acids. The CDR3 nucleotides read TGCAGCGTTGCCCTCAGTGGGGGCTCCTACGAGCAGTACTTC. As protein: CSVALSGGSYEQYF.